This T cell receptor (beta chain) was obtained from a study of blood T cell repertoires in COVID-19. Study-wide background: From the United States, Italy and Spain came samples of acute and convalescent COVID-19. Sources were T cells, B-cell-depleted T cells, or PBMCs; the material itself was cDNA or gDNA.

Per the study methods: Amplification with reference gene primers provided the estimates of nucleated cell counts. TCRdb's copy holds only in-frame clones and misses some; the assay was immunoSEQ multiplex PCR. V and J calls and clone size are given by that table; D and trimming were obtained from the DNA. Among 310,000 or so clones listed, roughly 82% were seen once. Sequenced: peripheral blood. This receptor was obtained from a woman between 45 and 60 years old with acute or convalescent COVID-19.

The chain's CDR3 is CASSSHLKGRVGYTF. CDR3 sequence (DNA): TGTGCCAGCAGTTCCCACCTTAAAGGGCGGGTTGGCTACACCTTC. The chain has TRBV28 and TRBJ1-2; the D is unclear. The germline CDR1 and CDR2 sequences are MDHEN and SYDVKM. Trimming removed 4 bases at V and 7 bases at J, with 19 bases between. The CDR3 covers 15 residues.